The 10 T cell receptor beta chains below come from one sample, sequenced in a study of cytomegalovirus exposure and HLA in healthy donors. Primers: 60 Vbeta forward and 13 Jbeta reverse. The repertoire was sequenced with immunoSEQ multiplex PCR; TCRdb's copy has only in-frame clones and lacks some. This sample's table reports over 100,000 clones. The sample comprised PBMCs. These receptors were collected from a man between 18 and 29 years old in good health and CMV-seronegative.

The rearrangement uses TRBV19 and TRBJ2-1; 10 bases are shared with TRBD2. The trim removed 6 bases at V and 7 bases at J, leaving 12 bases unmatched. Germline CDR1 reads LNHDA; CDR2 reads SQIVND (reference sequence). The CDR3 runs 16 residues. CDR3 region: CASSPWASGSLNEQFF. CDR3 in DNA: TGTGCCAGTAGCCCCTGGGCTAGCGGGAGCCTAAATGAGCAGTTCTTC. The full variable domain, with the rest looked up from reference TRBV19 and TRBJ2-1, is DGGITQSPKYLFRKEGQNVTLSCEQNLNHDAMYWYRQDPGQGLRLIYYSQIVNDFQKGDIAEGYSVSREKKESFPLTVTSAQKNPTAFYLCASSPWASGSLNEQFFGPGTRLTVL.

The J gene is TRBJ1-3, the V gene TRBV25-1; no definite D call. V lost 1 base and J lost 4, with 14 bases in between. Germline-derived CDR1 and CDR2 are MGHDK and SYGVNS. CDR3 length equals 16 residues. As DNA, the CDR3 is TGTGCCAGCAGTGAATCCCACTCAACCAGGGGAAACACCATATATTTT. Protein product: CASSESHSTRGNTIYF.

The chain recombines TRBV19 with TRBJ1-1, with TRBD1 as a possible D gene (5 bases). The CDR3 runs to 15 residues. CDR1 is LNHDA and CDR2 is SQIVND in the germline V gene (reference sequence). The V end was cut by 7 bases, the J end by 2 bases, with 17 bases between. CDR3 protein: CASIGQGLPNTEAFF. DNA of the CDR3: TGTGCCAGTATCGGGCAGGGCCTCCCAAACACTGAAGCTTTCTTT.

The genes are TRBV18 and TRBJ2-5, with D perhaps matching TRBD1 (6 bases). Trimming removed 3 bases from V and 1 base from J, with 9 bases in between. The germline CDR1 and CDR2 sequences are KGHSH and LQKENI. The CDR3 loop spans 14 amino acids. CDR3 nucleotides: TGTGCCAGCTCACCCCTGGACAGCCAAGAGACCCAGTACTTC. This gives the protein CASSPLDSQETQYF.

The chain carries TRBV5-1 and TRBJ2-1; TRBD2 matches at 14 bases. CDR1 and CDR2 (germline): SGHRS, YFSETQ. CDR3 length equals 17 residues. Trimming removed 7 bases from V and 7 bases from J; junction bases left unmatched: 13. CDR3: CASRIGTSGSRGNEQFF. The CDR3 coding sequence is TGCGCCAGCCGAATCGGGACTAGCGGGAGTCGGGGAAATGAGCAGTTCTTC.

The chain carries TRBV18 and TRBJ2-7; tentative D call: TRBD1 (6 bases). The germline V and J ends were trimmed by 6 bases and 4 bases, with 19 bases remaining between them. The germline gives CDR1 KGHSH, CDR2 LQKENI. The CDR3 loop spans 15 amino acids. The CDR3 loop is CASSDTGTLSYEQYF. CDR3 nucleotide sequence: TGTGCCAGCTCCGACACCGGGACACTAAGTTACGAGCAGTACTTC.

The gene calls are TRBV29-1 and TRBJ1-2; 8 nucleotides agree with TRBD1. V gave up 8 bases and J gave up 8 bases; unmatched junction bases: 13. The CDR3 is 13 residues long. The germline V gene has CDR1 SQVTM and CDR2 ANQGSEA. CDR3 sequence (DNA): TGCAGCTCGGATAAGGGACAGGAGAAGGGCTACACCTTC. Its protein product is CSSDKGQEKGYTF.

This chain uses TRBV4-1 with TRBJ1-1; D not certain. V lost 5 bases, J lost 6 bases, and 16 bases lay in between. The CDR3 length is 14 residues. CDR1 is MGHRA and CDR2 is YSYEKL in the germline V gene. CDR3 nucleotides: TGCGCCAGCAGCAATCGACGCGGTACCGCTGAAGCTTTCTTT. Its translation is CASSNRRGTAEAFF.

The chain links TRBV7-2 to TRBJ2-2; D is ambiguous. This CDR3 is 13 amino acids long. Germline V CDR1 and CDR2: SGHTA, FQGNSA. Trimming shortened V by 5 bases and J by 1 base, and 5 bases separated the two germline ends. DNA for the CDR3: TGTGCCAGCAGCCCCGGGAACACCGGGGAGCTGTTTTTT. It encodes CASSPGNTGELFF.

This chain connects TRBV11-1 to TRBJ2-5; D is perhaps TRBD1 (5 bases). V gave up 2 bases and J gave up 3 bases, with 10 bases separating them. Looked up from germline, CDR1 is SGHAT and CDR2 is FQDESV (reference sequence). The CDR3 covers 14 residues. The CDR3 loop reads CASSLMGREETQYF. The CDR3 nucleotides read TGTGCCAGCAGCTTAATGGGCAGGGAAGAGACCCAGTACTTC.